Listed below are T cell receptor beta chains from one sample, sequenced in a study of blood T cell repertoires in COVID-19. The data were produced by immunoSEQ multiplex PCR, yet TCRdb's version contains in-frame clones alone and is incomplete. Of some 150,000 clones listed, around 84% are singletons. Source material: peripheral blood. These receptors were taken from a man between 65 and 80 years old with acute or convalescent COVID-19. CDR3s include the opening cysteine and the closing phenylalanine or tryptophan. The D gene is left open where the match is weak. Expanded clones are given a class, and other clones once, few, many or no size at all.

V gene,clone size,J gene,D gene,CDR3 DNA,CDR3 protein
TRBV5-1,-,TRBJ2-7,TRBD1,TGCGCCAGCAGCTTGGAGTTTACAGGGGGTAACTCCTACGAGCAGTACTTC,CASSLEFTGGNSYEQYF
TRBV15,-,TRBJ2-2,TRBD1,TGTGCCACCAGCTCGAGGACAGGGGTGAGCGGGGAGCTGTTTTTT,CATSSRTGVSGELFF
TRBV7-3,-,TRBJ1-1,-,TGTGCCAGCAGCTTAACGTGGCAGGACACTGAAGCTTTCTTT,CASSLTWQDTEAFF
TRBV11-2,-,TRBJ2-1,TRBD2,TGTGCCAGCAGCTTAGAAAGGCTAGCGGGAGGAGGTGAGCAGTTCTTC,CASSLERLAGGGEQFF
TRBV6-1,-,TRBJ1-2,TRBD1,TGTGCCAGCAGTGAATATTTGGGACAGGGCGTCTATGGCTACACCTTC,CASSEYLGQGVYGYTF
TRBV27,-,TRBJ2-1,-,TGTGCCAGCAGTTCCCCCCAACTAGGACCCTACTACAATGAGCAGTTCTTC,CASSSPQLGPYYNEQFF
TRBV18,once,TRBJ2-7,-,TGTGCCAGCTCACCCTCGAGCTCCTACGAGCAGTACTTC,CASSPSSSYEQYF
TRBV28,-,TRBJ2-4,-,TGTGCCAGCAGTCTCTCCGGCAGGGGTCAGTACTTC,CASSLSGRGQYF
TRBV28,once,TRBJ1-1,-,TGTGCCAGCAGTTCACAGGAGATGAACACTGAAGCTTTCTTT,CASSSQEMNTEAFF
TRBV30,-,TRBJ2-1,TRBD2,TGTGCCTGGAGTGCCGGGACTAGCGATTACAATGAGCAGTTCTTC,CAWSAGTSDYNEQFF
TRBV5-4,few,TRBJ1-1,-,TGTGCCAGCAGCCCGGTGAGGGAGACTGAAGCTTTCTTT,CASSPVRETEAFF
TRBV7-8,-,TRBJ2-5,-,TGTGCCAGCAGCAGGGTTGGGACACAAGAGACCCAGTACTTC,CASSRVGTQETQYF
TRBV19,-,TRBJ2-2,TRBD2,TGTGCCAGTAGTTCAACGACTAGCGGGGGGGCCGGGGAGCTGTTTTTT,CASSSTTSGGAGELFF
TRBV24-1,-,TRBJ2-3,TRBD2,TGTGCCACCAGTGATTTTGGACTAGCGGGGCGTAATACGCAGTATTTT,CATSDFGLAGRNTQYF
TRBV3-1/TRBV3-2,-,TRBJ2-5,-,TGTGCCAGCAGCCAAGACCAGGGGAGAGAGACCCAGTACTTC,CASSQDQGRETQYF
TRBV3-1/TRBV3-2,-,TRBJ1-4,TRBD1,TGTGCCAGCAGCCAAGACCCCGGGACAGGGGGCCAAAAACTGTTTTTT,CASSQDPGTGGQKLFF
TRBV9,-,TRBJ2-1,TRBD1,TGTGCCAGCAGCGTAGGAAGGGACAGGGGTGAGCAGTTCTTC,CASSVGRDRGEQFF
TRBV4-2,-,TRBJ1-3,TRBD1,TGTGCCAGCAGCCAAGCCGGACAGGGTAACAGTAACACCATATATTTT,CASSQAGQGNSNTIYF
TRBV6-5,-,TRBJ1-2,TRBD1,TGTGCCAGCAGTTACCGACAGGGGCTAGGCTATGGCTACACCTTC,CASSYRQGLGYGYTF
TRBV3-1/TRBV3-2,-,TRBJ1-1,-,TGTGCCAGCAGCCCCGGGGGGGGGAGGAACACTGAAGCTTTCTTT,CASSPGGGRNTEAFF
TRBV7-6,-,TRBJ2-7,-,TGTGCCAGCAGCTTAGAGGGGGGGAGGGAGCAGTACTTC,CASSLEGGREQYF
TRBV6-5,-,TRBJ2-7,TRBD2,TGTGCCAGCAGTTACTCGTTGCGGGGGTACGAGCAGTACTTC,CASSYSLRGYEQYF